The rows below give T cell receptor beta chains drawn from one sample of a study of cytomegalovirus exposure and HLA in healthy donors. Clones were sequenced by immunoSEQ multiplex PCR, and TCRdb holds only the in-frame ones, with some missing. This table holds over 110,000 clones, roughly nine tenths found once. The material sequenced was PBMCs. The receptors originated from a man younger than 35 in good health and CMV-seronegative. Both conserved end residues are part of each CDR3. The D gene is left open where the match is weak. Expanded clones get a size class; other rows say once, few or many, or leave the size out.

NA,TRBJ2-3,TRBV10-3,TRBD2,CAIRGGPTDTQYF,TGTGCCATCCGGGGGGGACCCACAGATACGCAGTATTTT
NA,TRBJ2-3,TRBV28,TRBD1,CASFSHRGSTDTQYF,TGTGCCAGCTTTTCGCACAGGGGGAGCACAGATACGCAGTATTTT
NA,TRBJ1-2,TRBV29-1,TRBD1,CSVEGDRPYGYTF,TGCAGCGTTGAAGGGGACAGGCCCTATGGCTACACCTTC
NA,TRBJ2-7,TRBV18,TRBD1,CASSRTGQGAIYEQYF,TGTGCCAGCTCACGCACGGGACAGGGGGCAATCTACGAGCAGTACTTC
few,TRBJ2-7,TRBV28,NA,CASSPGHSYEQYF,TGTGCCAGCAGTCCGGGACACTCCTACGAGCAGTACTTC
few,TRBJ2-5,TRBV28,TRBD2,CASRSRTSGRADQYF,TGTGCCAGCAGATCGAGGACTAGCGGGAGGGCAGACCAGTACTTC
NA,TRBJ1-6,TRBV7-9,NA,CASSSLGLNSPLHF,TGTGCCAGCAGCTCCCTGGGGCTAAATTCACCCCTCCACTTT
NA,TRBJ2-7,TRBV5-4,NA,CASSLIDRSAGEQYF,TGTGCCAGCAGCCTCATCGACAGGTCTGCAGGCGAGCAGTACTTC
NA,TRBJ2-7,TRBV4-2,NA,CASSQETATPSYEQYF,TGTGCCAGCAGCCAAGAAACAGCTACGCCCTCCTACGAGCAGTACTTC
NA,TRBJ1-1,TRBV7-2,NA,CASSLAGGLNTEAFF,TGTGCCAGCAGCTTAGCGGGGGGACTGAACACTGAAGCTTTCTTT